These 28 T cell receptor beta chains were all obtained from the same sample, sequenced in a study of blood T cell repertoires in COVID-19. Using immunoSEQ multiplex PCR, the repertoire was profiled, and TCRdb retains in-frame clones only, with some absent. The sample yields about 210,000 clones, roughly 86% seen once. The sequenced sample consisted of peripheral blood. The receptors originated from a man aged 18-30 years with active or convalescent COVID-19.

This clone was recorded only once. The rearrangement joins TRBV28 to TRBJ1-1, with D possibly being TRBD1 (5 bases). The CDR3 runs to 11 residues. Germline V lookup: CDR1 MDHEN, CDR2 SYDVKM. Trimming shortened V by 8 bases and J by 3 bases, and 7 bases separated the two germline ends. This CDR3 is CASSRDTEAFF. The CDR3 DNA follows: TGTGCCAGCTCCAGGGACACTGAAGCTTTCTTT.

J is TRBJ2-3 and V is TRBV5-4; D possibly corresponds to TRBD2 (5 bases). This CDR3 is 13 amino acids long. The ends were cut back, 0 bases at V and 4 bases at J, with 6 bases in the middle. CDR1 and CDR2 (germline): SGHNT, YYREEE (reference sequence). The CDR3 coding sequence is TGTGCCAGCAGCTTGGGCGGGCCAGATACGCAGTATTTT. It codes for CASSLGGPDTQYF.

This sequence joins TRBV12-3 or TRBV12-4 and TRBJ2-2; 7 positions match TRBD2. The J segment lost 4 bases and the V segment lost 7 bases, leaving 3 bases of the junction unmatched. CDR3 length: 13 residues. The DNA for the CDR3 is TGTGCCAGCATCTGGGGGGGCACCGGGGAGCTGTTTTTT. Its protein product is CASIWGGTGELFF.

The chain combines TRBV7-8 with TRBJ2-3, with D possibly matching TRBD2 (5 bases). The CDR3 consists of 16 residues. Trimming took 5 bases from V and 3 from J, leaving 18 bases between them. Looked up from germline, CDR1 is SGHVS and CDR2 is FQNEAQ. CDR3 residues: CASSAVPLGMTDTQYF. The CDR3 bases are TGTGCCAGCAGCGCGGTGCCGCTCGGGATGACAGATACGCAGTATTTT.

This clone was detected only once. The rearrangement links TRBV19 to TRBJ1-5, with TRBD1 identical over 7 bases. Trimming took 6 bases from V and 5 from J; bases not matched to a gene: 7. Germline V gene data show CDR1 as LNHDA and CDR2 as SQIVND (reference sequence). This CDR3 region has 14 residues. CDR3 residues: CASRRTGAHQPQHF. The CDR3 nucleotides are TGTGCCAGTAGGAGGACAGGAGCCCATCAGCCCCAGCATTTT. The whole variable domain, remainder taken from reference TRBV19 and TRBJ1-5, is DGGITQSPKYLFRKEGQNVTLSCEQNLNHDAMYWYRQDPGQGLRLIYYSQIVNDFQKGDIAEGYSVSREKKESFPLTVTSAQKNPTAFYLCASRRTGAHQPQHFGDGTRLSIL.

J is TRBJ1-3 and V is TRBV2; perhaps TRBD1 as D (6 bases). CDR1 SNHLY and CDR2 FYNNEI come from the germline V gene. V gave up 5 bases and J gave up 0 bases, with 14 bases separating them. The CDR3 totals 16 residues. As DNA, the CDR3 is TGTGCCAGCAGTCTGGGGGCCACCGTCTCTGGAAACACCATATATTTT. Translated, it gives CASSLGATVSGNTIYF.

This chain's CDR3 is CASSSGDSEQFF. CDR3 bases: TGTGCCAGCAGTTCGGGGGATAGTGAGCAGTTCTTC. The chain employs TRBV12-3 or TRBV12-4 and TRBJ2-1, with D possibly being TRBD2 (6 bases). V was clipped by 4 bases and J by 9 bases, with 10 bases between them. The CDR3 length is 12 residues.

The CDR3 region is CASTLNWGPQETQYF. In DNA form, the CDR3 reads TGTGCCAGCACCCTTAATTGGGGCCCTCAAGAGACCCAGTACTTC. The chain carries TRBV7-2 and TRBJ2-5; maybe TRBD1 (5 bases). The CDR3 totals 15 residues. Germline V CDR1 and CDR2: SGHTA, FQGNSA. V was shortened by 7 bases and J by 2 bases, with 17 bases between the two germline ends.

The V call is TRBV29-1, the J call TRBJ2-7; possibly TRBD1 or TRBD2 for D (5 bases each). CDR3 length: 11 amino acids. Germline loops: CDR1 SQVTM, CDR2 ANQGSEA. Trimming took off 7 bases at V and 7 bases at J, with 14 bases between the two ends. Written as DNA, the CDR3 is TGCAGCGGGGGGACGGCGCGGGAGCAGTACTTC. The encoded protein is CSGGTAREQYF.

The gene calls are TRBV7-6 and TRBJ2-2; D might be TRBD1 (6 bases). The CDR3 runs 15 residues. Germline V CDR1 and CDR2: SGHVS, FNYEAQ. Trimming pared 4 bases from V and 4 bases from J, leaving 13 bases between. The CDR3 sequence is CASSSNVGGTGELFF. CDR3 sequence (DNA): TGTGCCAGCAGCTCAAATGTAGGGGGCACCGGGGAGCTGTTTTTT.

This clone was detected only once. The chain joins TRBV7-2 to TRBJ2-7; no reliable D call. V was pared by 5 bases and J by 7 bases, with 9 bases between. The germline CDR1 and CDR2 sequences are SGHTA and FQGNSA. This CDR3 is 11 amino acids long. Here the CDR3 reads CASSQTGEQYF. The CDR3 DNA sequence: TGTGCCAGCAGCCAGACCGGGGAGCAGTACTTC. Full variable domain (missing parts from reference TRBV7-2 and TRBJ2-7): GAGVSQSPSNKVTEKGKDVELRCDPISGHTALYWYRQSLGQGLEFLIYFQGNSAPDKSGLPSDRFSAERTGGSVSTLTIQRTQQEDSAVYLCASSQTGEQYFGPGTRLTVT.

This chain links TRBV9 with TRBJ2-5, with 7 bases aligning to TRBD1. CDR1 and CDR2 (germline): SGDLS, YYNGEE. The CDR3 extends over 15 amino acids. V was pared by 0 bases and J by 5 bases, with 7 bases of the junction left unmatched. The CDR3 nucleotides are TGTGCCAGCAGCGTAGAGGGGGCAGGTTGGGAGACCCAGTACTTC. This translates into CASSVEGAGWETQYF.

The chain links TRBV2 to TRBJ1-2; D ambiguous. The CDR3 consists of 12 residues. CDR1 and CDR2 (germline): SNHLY, FYNNEI. The germline V and J ends were trimmed by 3 bases and 4 bases, with 6 bases remaining between them. The CDR3 bases are TGTGCCAGCAGTGACGGGTTCTATGGCTACACCTTC. Amino acids: CASSDGFYGYTF.

This clone has a single count. V gene TRBV13 combines with J gene TRBJ2-1; TRBD1 aligns across 9 bases. V lost 4 bases to trimming and J lost 4 bases; unmatched junction nucleotides: 5. The V gene's germline CDR1 is PRHDT and CDR2 FYEKMQ (reference sequence). The CDR3 loop spans 15 amino acids. The CDR3 spells CASSYSGQGYNEQFF. CDR3 coding DNA: TGTGCCAGCAGCTATTCGGGACAGGGATACAATGAGCAGTTCTTC.

This clone has just one count. The gene calls are TRBV4-1 and TRBJ2-7; D is perhaps TRBD1 (6 bases). Trimming left V 1 base short and J 2 bases short, with 12 bases between. The CDR3 length is 15 residues. In germline, CDR1 is MGHRA, CDR2 YSYEKL. CDR3 sequence (DNA): TGCGCCAGCAGCCAAGTTCCAGGGGATGCCTACGAGCAGTACTTC. Encoded protein: CASSQVPGDAYEQYF.

This chain uses TRBV12-5 with TRBJ1-6, with 7 positions matching TRBD1. J gave up 7 bases and V 6 bases, and 6 bases lay outside the gene matches. The length of the CDR3 is 14 residues. Per the germline V gene, CDR1 is LGHNT and CDR2 is FRNRAP. Written as DNA, the CDR3 is TGTGCTAGTGGAATGGGACAGAGAAATTCACCCCTCCACTTT. Its translation is CASGMGQRNSPLHF.

In DNA form, the CDR3 reads TGTGCCTGGAAGGAGAGCAGGGAGGCTGGAAACACCATATATTTT. Its translation: CAWKESREAGNTIYF. The V gene is TRBV30, the J gene TRBJ1-3, with D perhaps TRBD1 (5 bases). This CDR3 is 15 amino acids long. Germline values: CDR1 GTSNPN, CDR2 SVGIG (reference sequence). The ends were cut back, 4 bases at V and 2 bases at J, with 15 bases in the middle.

V is TRBV9 and J is TRBJ1-1; no reliable D call. This CDR3 region has 13 residues. The ends were cut back, 0 bases at V and 7 bases at J, with 10 bases in the middle. From germline, CDR1 is SGDLS and CDR2 YYNGEE. As DNA, the CDR3 is TGTGCCAGCAGCGTAGATTTGGAGCTTGAAGCTTTCTTT. Protein: CASSVDLELEAFF.

The CDR3 DNA follows: TGTGCCAGCAGCCTGTTGGGGGAGGGCTACGAGCAGTACTTC. Its protein is CASSLLGEGYEQYF. The rearrangement uses TRBV7-3 and TRBJ2-7, with TRBD2 identical over 7 bases. The germline CDR1 and CDR2 sequences are SGHTA and FQGTGA. V was pared by 5 bases and J by 3 bases, with 7 bases of the junction left unmatched. The CDR3 runs to 14 residues. The full variable domain, rest sourced from reference TRBV7-3 and TRBJ2-7, is GAGVSQTPSNKVTEKGKYVELRCDPISGHTALYWYRQSLGQGPEFLIYFQGTGAADDSGLPNDRFFAVRPEGSVSTLKIQRTERGDSAVYLCASSLLGEGYEQYFGPGTRLTVT.

Turning to this clone: A junction boundary mismatches the germline segment, possibly from a read error. The genes are TRBV27 and TRBJ1-2; D unresolved. The CDR3 has 15 amino acids. The V gene's germline CDR1 is MNHEY and CDR2 SMNVEV (reference sequence). CDR3 sequence: CASSLSHGLGYGYTF. Written as DNA, the CDR3 is TGTGCCAGCAGTCTATCCCACGGGTTAGGTTATGGCTACACCTTC.

This clone was counted between two and nine times. The genes are TRBV27 and TRBJ2-3; 13 bases align to TRBD2. The J segment lost 6 bases and the V segment lost 5 bases, leaving 8 bases of the junction unmatched. The length of the CDR3 is 16 residues. Germline V gene lookup returns CDR1 MNHEY and CDR2 SMNVEV (reference sequence). For the CDR3, the DNA is TGTGCCAGCAGTCAAGGACTAGCGGGGGTATTGGATACGCAGTATTTT. Translated: CASSQGLAGVLDTQYF.

The rearrangement uses TRBV28 and TRBJ2-7, with D unclear. The CDR3 is 12 residues long. Trimming removed 5 bases at V and 5 bases at J, with 10 bases between. Germline V gene data show CDR1 as MDHEN and CDR2 as SYDVKM. As DNA, the CDR3 is TGTGCCAGCAGTATTAACACAGACGAGCAGTACTTC. Protein sequence: CASSINTDEQYF.

V is TRBV30 and J is TRBJ1-2; no clear D. Germline loops: CDR1 GTSNPN, CDR2 SVGIG (reference sequence). V lost 4 bases and J lost 1, with 13 bases in between. This CDR3 comprises 14 residues. The CDR3 region is CAWKGPGSNYGYTF. Here the CDR3 DNA reads TGTGCCTGGAAGGGTCCGGGGAGTAACTATGGCTACACCTTC.

This clone was counted only a few times. The V call is TRBV5-1, the J call TRBJ1-2, with TRBD1 matching 9 bases. CDR3 length: 16 residues. In germline, CDR1 is SGHRS, CDR2 YFSETQ. V shed 4 bases, J shed 6 bases, and the junction held 13 bases outside the gene matches. The DNA for the CDR3 is TGCGCCAGCAGCCTAGGACAGGGGCTAGGTCGCGATGGCTACACCTTC. Translating it yields CASSLGQGLGRDGYTF.

The chain is built from TRBV10-3 and TRBJ1-2; D gene unclear. Trimming pared 10 bases from V and 0 bases from J, leaving 12 bases between. Per the germline V gene, CDR1 is ENHRY and CDR2 is SYGVKD. There are 13 residues in the CDR3. The CDR3 region is CATLIAANYGYTF. CDR3 DNA sequence: TGTGCCACCTTGATAGCGGCTAACTATGGCTACACCTTC.

This chain's CDR3 is CASSELAGGFEQYF. The CDR3 DNA reads TGTGCCAGCAGCGAACTAGCGGGGGGGTTCGAGCAGTACTTC. The rearrangement links TRBV3-1 (or the pseudogene TRBV3-2) to TRBJ2-7; the match to TRBD2 covers 13 bases. After removal of 5 bases from V and 6 bases from J, the junction contained 4 bases not matched to a gene. Germline V lookup: CDR1 LGHDT, CDR2 YNNKEL (reference sequence). CDR3 length equals 14 residues.

V is TRBV6-5 and J is TRBJ1-2; TRBD1 aligns across 7 bases. The V gene's germline CDR1 is MNHEY and CDR2 SVGAGI. J was trimmed by 8 bases and V by 6 bases; bases with no gene match: 6. CDR3 length equals 12 residues. CDR3 loop: CASRNRGQGYTF. The CDR3 DNA is TGTGCCAGCAGAAACAGGGGACAAGGCTACACCTTC.

This clone came up once. This chain uses TRBV7-2 with TRBJ2-1; 9 bases are shared with TRBD2. The length of the CDR3 is 19 residues. With V trimmed by 1 base and J by 0 bases, 10 bases remained unmatched. CDR1 is SGHTA, CDR2 FQGNSA, per germline. CDR3: CASSLVGLAGSYSYNEQFF. CDR3 DNA sequence: TGTGCCAGCAGCTTAGTGGGCCTAGCGGGATCCTACTCCTACAATGAGCAGTTCTTC.